A single sample is the source of the 8 T cell receptor beta chains below, sequenced in a study of T cells in Graves' hyperthyroidism and ophthalmopathy. TCR beta CDR3 sequences were amplified from RNA transcripts. During a first-round RT-PCR of the TCR CDR3, the HTBI primer set was used. Each CDR3 protein gets one entry after TCRdb re-called the multiplex PCR reads with MiXCR. The repertoire holds hundreds of thousands of distinct CDR3 sequences, under 15% seen once, with around a third in the top ten. Sequencing used blood. These receptors were taken from a woman in her twenties or thirties with Graves' hyperthyroidism.

This clonotype has a count of ten or more. The chain is built from TRBV2 and TRBJ2-1; D is perhaps TRBD1 or TRBD2 (7 bases each). The V gene's germline CDR1 is SNHLY and CDR2 FYNNEI. V was clipped by 7 bases and J by 7 bases, with 20 bases between them. The CDR3 has 15 amino acids. In DNA, the CDR3 is TGTGCCAGCATTTTCCCAGGGGGGGGGAGGAATGAGCAGTTCTTC. Translated: CASIFPGGGRNEQFF.

This chain connects TRBV7-9 to TRBJ1-2; D is undetermined. V gave up 11 bases and J gave up 4 bases, with 20 bases separating them. Looked up from germline, CDR1 is SEHNR and CDR2 is FQNEAQ (reference sequence). This CDR3 region has 14 residues. CDR3 amino acids: CASLSLGKVYGYTF. As DNA, the CDR3 is TGTGCCTCACTATCCCTGGGGAAAGTCTATGGCTACACCTTC.

The V gene is TRBV10-2, the J gene TRBJ2-3; D remains ambiguous. The CDR3 is made up of 12 amino acids. Trimming took 7 bases from V and 4 from J, leaving 9 bases between them. Germline assignment: CDR1 WSHSY and CDR2 SAAADI. The CDR3 protein is CASTVSSDTQYF. The CDR3 bases are TGCGCCAGCACCGTCTCCTCAGATACGCAGTATTTT.

The V gene is TRBV2, the J gene TRBJ2-2; TRBD1 agrees at 7 bases. The V and J ends lost 4 bases and 6 bases, in that order; junction bases with no gene match: 11. The length of the CDR3 is 16 residues. Germline-derived CDR1 and CDR2 are SNHLY and FYNNEI. As DNA, the CDR3 is TGTGCCAGCAGTGGGATACAGGGGTCTGGGGCCGGGGAGCTGTTTTTT. This encodes CASSGIQGSGAGELFF.

The genes are TRBV10-3 and TRBJ2-5, with 9 bases identical to TRBD2. The trim removed 3 bases at V and 0 bases at J, leaving 2 bases unmatched. This CDR3 region has 15 residues. Germline lookup yields CDR1 ENHRY and CDR2 SYGVKD. Here the CDR3 DNA reads TGTGCCATCAGTGAAGGACTAGCGAACCAAGAGACCCAGTACTTC. It yields the protein CAISEGLANQETQYF.

This clonotype came up a few times. This chain uses TRBV5-4 with TRBJ2-4; possible D gene TRBD2, 6 bases. The CDR3 has 13 residues. Germline CDR1 and CDR2: SGHNT and YYREEE (reference sequence). Trimming stripped 4 bases from V and 9 bases from J, with 14 bases between. The DNA for the CDR3 is TGTGCCAGCAGCCCCCAAACTAGCCTCATTCAGTACTTC. Its translation: CASSPQTSLIQYF.

This clonotype has a count of ten or more. CDR3 sequence: CASSYGQLYEQYF. The CDR3 coding sequence is TGTGCCAGCAGTTACGGACAGCTCTACGAGCAGTACTTC. The rearrangement links TRBV27 to TRBJ2-7; D is possibly TRBD1 (6 bases). V was shortened by 4 bases and J by 3 bases, with 10 bases between the two germline ends. Germline V gene lookup returns CDR1 MNHEY and CDR2 SMNVEV (reference sequence). This CDR3 contains 13 residues.

This clonotype showed up just once. CDR3 loop: CASSLKTGGNQPQHF. The CDR3 DNA is TGTGCCAGCAGTTTGAAAACAGGGGGGAATCAGCCCCAGCATTTT. V usage is TRBV27 and J usage is TRBJ1-5; 8 nucleotides match TRBD1. This CDR3 is built from 15 residues. Germline lookup yields CDR1 MNHEY and CDR2 SMNVEV (reference sequence). V shed 3 bases, J shed 4 bases, and the junction held 5 bases outside the gene matches.